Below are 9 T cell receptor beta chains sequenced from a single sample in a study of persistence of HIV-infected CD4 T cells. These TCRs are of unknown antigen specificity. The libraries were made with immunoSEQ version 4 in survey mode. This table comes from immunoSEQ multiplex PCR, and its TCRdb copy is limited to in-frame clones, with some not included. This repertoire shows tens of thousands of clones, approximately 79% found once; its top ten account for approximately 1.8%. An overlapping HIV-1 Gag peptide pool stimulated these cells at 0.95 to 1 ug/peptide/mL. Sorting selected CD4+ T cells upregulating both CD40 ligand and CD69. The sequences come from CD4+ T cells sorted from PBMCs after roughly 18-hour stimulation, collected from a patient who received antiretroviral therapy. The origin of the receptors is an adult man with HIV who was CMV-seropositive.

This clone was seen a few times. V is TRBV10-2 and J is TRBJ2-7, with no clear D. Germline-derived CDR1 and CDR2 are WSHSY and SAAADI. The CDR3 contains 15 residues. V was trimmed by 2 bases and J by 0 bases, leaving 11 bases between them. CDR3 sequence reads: CASSEPTRRSYEQYF. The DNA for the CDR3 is TGCGCCAGCAGTGAGCCAACAAGGCGCTCCTACGAGCAGTACTTC.

This chain's CDR3 is CWQGVGNQPQHF. The CDR3 DNA reads as TGCTGGCAGGGGGTCGGCAATCAGCCCCAGCATTTT. This chain uses TRBV21-1 with TRBJ1-5; the listed D gene, TRBD1, was not tested against the DNA. TRBV21-1 is assigned pseudogene status. This CDR3 is 12 amino acids long.

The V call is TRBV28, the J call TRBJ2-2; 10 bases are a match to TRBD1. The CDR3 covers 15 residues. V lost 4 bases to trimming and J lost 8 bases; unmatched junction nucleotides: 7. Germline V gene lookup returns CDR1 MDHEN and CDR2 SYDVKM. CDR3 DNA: TGTGCCAGCAGTTCCGGGACAGGGGTTGGAGGGGAGCTGTTTTTT. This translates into CASSSGTGVGGELFF.

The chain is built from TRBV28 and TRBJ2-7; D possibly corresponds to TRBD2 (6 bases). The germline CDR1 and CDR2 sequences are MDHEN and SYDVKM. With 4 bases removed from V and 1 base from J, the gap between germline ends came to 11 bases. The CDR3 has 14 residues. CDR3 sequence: CASSSGEPSYEQYF. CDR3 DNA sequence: TGTGCCAGCAGTTCGGGGGAGCCTTCCTACGAGCAGTACTTC.

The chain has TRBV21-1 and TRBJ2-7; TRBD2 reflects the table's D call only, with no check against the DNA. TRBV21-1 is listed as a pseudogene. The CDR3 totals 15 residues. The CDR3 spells CASSNNAGGPYEQYF. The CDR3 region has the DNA TGTGCCAGCAGCAATAATGCGGGGGGACCCTACGAGCAGTACTTC.

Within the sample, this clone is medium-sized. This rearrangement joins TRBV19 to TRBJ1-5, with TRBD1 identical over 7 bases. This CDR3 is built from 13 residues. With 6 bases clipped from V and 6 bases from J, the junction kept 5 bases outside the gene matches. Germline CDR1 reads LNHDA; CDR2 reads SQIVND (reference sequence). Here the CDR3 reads CASSNTGVQPQHF. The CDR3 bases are TGTGCCAGTAGCAACACAGGGGTTCAGCCCCAGCATTTT.

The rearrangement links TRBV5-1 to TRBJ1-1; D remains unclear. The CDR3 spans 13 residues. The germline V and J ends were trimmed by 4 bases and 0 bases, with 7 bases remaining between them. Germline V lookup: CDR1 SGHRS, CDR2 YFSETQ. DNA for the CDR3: TGCGCCAGCAGCCCGTCCTTGAACACTGAAGCTTTCTTT. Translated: CASSPSLNTEAFF.

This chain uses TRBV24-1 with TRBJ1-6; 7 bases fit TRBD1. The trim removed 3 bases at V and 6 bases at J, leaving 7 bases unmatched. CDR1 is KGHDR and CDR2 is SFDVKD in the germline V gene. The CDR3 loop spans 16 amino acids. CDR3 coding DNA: TGTGCCACCAGTGATAGTCGTACAGGGGTTAATTCACCCCTCCACTTT. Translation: CATSDSRTGVNSPLHF.

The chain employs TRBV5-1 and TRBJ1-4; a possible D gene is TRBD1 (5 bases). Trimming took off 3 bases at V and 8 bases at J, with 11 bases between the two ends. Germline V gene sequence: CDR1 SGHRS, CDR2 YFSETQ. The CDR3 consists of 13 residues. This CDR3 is CASSYGGREKLFF. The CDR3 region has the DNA TGCGCCAGCAGCTATGGGGGGAGAGAAAAACTGTTTTTT.